This T cell receptor (beta chain) was sequenced in a study of T-cell reconstitution after alpha-beta-depleted transplantation in children. Trimming pared 0 bases from V and 7 bases from J, leaving 18 bases between. The CDR3 extends over 16 amino acids. Per the germline V gene, CDR1 is SGHAT and CDR2 is FQNNGV. This clonotype was seen only a few times. Its target is unknown. Library preparation (for TCRbeta) was performed with unique molecular identifiers. MiXCR, applied by TCRdb to the PCR reads, yields one record per CDR3 protein. The sample has 90,000 to 100,000 distinct CDR3 sequences; more than 20% are singletons. General observations from the study: T-cell counts and diversity at one year following transplant were attributed mainly to newly produced T cells. TCRbeta diversity was high at day 60 in some patients (a result of surviving recipient T cells and thymic progenitors).

This material consisted of PBMCs, taken before TCRalphabeta/CD19-depleted stem cell transplant. The chain links TRBV11-2 to TRBJ2-5, with D possibly matching TRBD2 (6 bases). The receptor comes from a boy aged 2-9 years with acute lymphoblastic leukemia, due to receive a stem cell transplant. CDR3 DNA: TGTGCCAGCAGCTTAGAGAGAGGACCTAACGGGGGGACCCAGTACTTC. Its translation is CASSLERGPNGGTQYF.